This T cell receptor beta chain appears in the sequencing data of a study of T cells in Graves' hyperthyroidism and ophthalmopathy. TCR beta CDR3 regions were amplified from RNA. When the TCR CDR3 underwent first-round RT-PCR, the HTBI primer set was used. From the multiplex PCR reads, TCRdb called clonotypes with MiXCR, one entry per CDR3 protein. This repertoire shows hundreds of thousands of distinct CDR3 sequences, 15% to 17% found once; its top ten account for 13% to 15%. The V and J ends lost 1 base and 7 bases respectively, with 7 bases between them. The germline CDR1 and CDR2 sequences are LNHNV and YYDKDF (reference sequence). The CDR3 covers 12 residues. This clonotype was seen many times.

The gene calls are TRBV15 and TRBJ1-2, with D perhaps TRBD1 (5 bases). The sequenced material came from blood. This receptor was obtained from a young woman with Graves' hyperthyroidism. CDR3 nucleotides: TGTGCCACCAGCAGAGTCGGGGCTGGCTACACCTTC. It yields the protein CATSRVGAGYTF. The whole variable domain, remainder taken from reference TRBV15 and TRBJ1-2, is DAMVIQNPRYQVTQFGKPVTLSCSQTLNHNVMYWYQQKSSQAPKLLFHYYDKDFNNEADTPDNFQSRRPNTSFCFLDIRSPGLGDTAMYLCATSRVGAGYTFGSGTRLTVV.